The present entry profiles one T cell receptor beta chain with its context. There is no known antigen for this receptor. Per-base quality was not reported, and no clone a single base away is much larger than it. This entry belongs to a study of beta chain features in type 1 diabetes (dated by TCRdb to about 2018). Context from the whole study: Mean age, gender distribution, total cell number and subset yield were not different between patients and healthy donors. In the study, TCRB repertoires of sorted circulating CD4+ T cell subsets from recently diagnosed type 1 diabetes patients were compared with those of matched healthy donors. A total of roughly 98,000,000 sorted cells were examined across all samples, and RNA yield correlated strongly with the number of cells per subset. Regulatory and stem cell-like memory subsets were obtained from only 8 patients and roughly 8 healthy donors, while naive and central memory subsets were obtained from all 30 or so donors. On the study overall, not on this receptor specifically: Because cDNA was sequenced instead of genomic DNA, activated cells with high expression could be over-represented, although the groups did not differ in activation or CD3 levels. At VDJ recombination sites, patients with type 1 diabetes made fewer insertions and deleted more nucleotides, a pattern implying thymic rearrangement abnormalities. A moderate but significant shortening of TCRB CDR3 length was observed in type 1 diabetes patients in all four CD4+ subsets. Naive, central memory and regulatory TCRB repertoires appeared to be more alike among patients than among healthy donors. PCR might favor shorter templates, but patient and control samples were amplified and corrected together, so any skew would affect both groups equally. Because small numbers of individuals were included in the HLA sub-analyses, any influence of HLA type on TCRB rearrangement was left unresolved.

Relative to germline, V is missing 7 bases and J is missing 2 bases, with 11 bases of the junction outside any gene match. The CDR3 measures 15 amino acids from cysteine to phenylalanine. Only the CDR3 DNA stays, 45 bases, in frame from base 1. Via the germline V gene (reference sequence), CDR1 is MNHNY and CDR2 SVGAGI. From each donor, a single peripheral blood sample of around 120 mL on average was drawn into heparinised tubes. A BD FACSAria II and a panel including CD45RO, CCR7, CD25, CD127, CD95 and CD27 were used to sort naive, central memory, regulatory and stem cell-like memory CD4+ T cells. Every sorted population had a purity above 98%. PBMCs were isolated immediately by Lymphoprep density gradient centrifugation and stained directly without culture. Samples were stained and sorted in pairs, with one healthy donor and one patient per experiment, so that batch effects were minimized. All of the isolated RNA was reverse transcribed with the High Capacity cDNA Reverse Transcription Kit, so expressed TCRB transcripts were sequenced. Naive, central memory and regulatory T cell samples underwent deep immunoSEQ sequencing, averaging about 3.57 million total reads per sample. Sorted cells were lysed in RLT buffer, and RNA was extracted using DNase-treated RNeasy Micro or Mini kits according to cell number. To prevent cross-contamination, every cell subset was processed on its own, while patient and healthy donor samples were processed together. The immunoSEQ multiplex PCR was used to amplify TCRB sequences from cDNA, yielding 87-bp fragments that span the CDR3 region. Sequencing of the amplicons was performed on the Illumina HiSeq platform. The published analysis was carried out like this. Synthetic template baselines were used to correct PCR bias computationally, reads within Hamming distance 2 were collapsed, and singletons that could not be merged were discarded. Reads were aligned to IMGT to assign V, D and J genes, CDR3 length, and insertions or deletions at six rearrangement sites. Clonotype counts were normalized to sorted cell number within each subset before computing true diversity and Gini coefficients with the tcR R package. The overlap coefficient, calculated on TCRB nucleotide sequences, was used to measure repertoire sharing. Out-of-frame TCRB sequences from naive cells were analyzed to stand in for the pre-selection repertoire. TCRdb carries this immuneACCESS record with in-frame sequences only. Its versions omit some clonotypes, under half of them owing to an unresolved V gene in the studies checked, with the rest unexplained. V and J calls and clone size are given by that table; D and trimming were obtained from the DNA. The sample records 250,000 or so clones, over 11% of which are singletons. About 0.019% of the sample rests with the top ten.

The receptor's source is a man aged 25-45 years with type 1 diabetes. Sequences were obtained from naive CD4+ T cells from blood. What the cell subset or site label conveys for this sample: true naive CD4+ T cells. The sequence joins TRBV6-6 to TRBJ2-7; 7 bases in the junction line up with TRBD1. The DNA reads TGTGCCAGCACCCGAACGACAGGGCCGACCTACGAGCAGTACTTC. Protein translation: CASTRTTGPTYEQYF.